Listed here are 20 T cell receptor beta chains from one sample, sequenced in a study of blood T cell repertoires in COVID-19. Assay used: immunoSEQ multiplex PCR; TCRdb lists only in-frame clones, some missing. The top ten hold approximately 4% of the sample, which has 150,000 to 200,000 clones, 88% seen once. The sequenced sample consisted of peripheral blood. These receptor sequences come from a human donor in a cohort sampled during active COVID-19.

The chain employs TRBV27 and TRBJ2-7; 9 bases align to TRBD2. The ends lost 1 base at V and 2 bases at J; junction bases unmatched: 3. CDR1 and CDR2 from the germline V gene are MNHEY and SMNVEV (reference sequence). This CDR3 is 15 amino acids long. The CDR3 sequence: CASSLWASGTYEQYF. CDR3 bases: TGTGCCAGCAGTTTATGGGCTAGCGGGACCTACGAGCAGTACTTC.

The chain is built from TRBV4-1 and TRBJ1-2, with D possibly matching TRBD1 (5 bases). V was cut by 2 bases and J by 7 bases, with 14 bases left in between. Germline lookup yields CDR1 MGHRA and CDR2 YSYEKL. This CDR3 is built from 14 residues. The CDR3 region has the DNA TGCGCCAGCAGCCAAATACAGGTTCCGGCTGGCTACACCTTC. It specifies CASSQIQVPAGYTF.

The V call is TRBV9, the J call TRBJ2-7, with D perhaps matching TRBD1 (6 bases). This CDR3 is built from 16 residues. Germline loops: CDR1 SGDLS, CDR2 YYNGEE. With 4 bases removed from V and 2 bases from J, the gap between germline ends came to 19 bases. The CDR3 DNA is TGTGCCAGCAGCCCCCACGGGCAGGGGACCACCTACGAGCAGTACTTC. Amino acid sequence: CASSPHGQGTTYEQYF.

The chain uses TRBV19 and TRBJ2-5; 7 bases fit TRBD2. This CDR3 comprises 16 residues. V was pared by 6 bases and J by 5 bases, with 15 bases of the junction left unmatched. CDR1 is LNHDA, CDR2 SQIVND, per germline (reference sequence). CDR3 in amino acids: CASSGLASSGRETQYF. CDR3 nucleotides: TGTGCCAGTAGCGGACTGGCCTCTAGCGGCCGCGAGACCCAGTACTTC.

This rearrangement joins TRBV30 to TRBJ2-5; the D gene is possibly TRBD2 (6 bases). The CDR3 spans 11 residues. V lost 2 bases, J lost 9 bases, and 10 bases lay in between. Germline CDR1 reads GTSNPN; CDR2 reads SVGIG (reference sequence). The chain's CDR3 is CAWSMEGSQYF. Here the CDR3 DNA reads TGTGCCTGGAGTATGGAGGGTTCCCAGTACTTC.

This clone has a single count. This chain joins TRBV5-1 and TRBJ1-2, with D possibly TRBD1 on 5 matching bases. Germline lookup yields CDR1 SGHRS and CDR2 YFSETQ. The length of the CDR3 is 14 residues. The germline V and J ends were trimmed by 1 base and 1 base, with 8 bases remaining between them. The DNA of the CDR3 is TGCGCCAGCAGCTTGTTAGGGGTTAACTATGGCTACACCTTC. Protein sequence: CASSLLGVNYGYTF.

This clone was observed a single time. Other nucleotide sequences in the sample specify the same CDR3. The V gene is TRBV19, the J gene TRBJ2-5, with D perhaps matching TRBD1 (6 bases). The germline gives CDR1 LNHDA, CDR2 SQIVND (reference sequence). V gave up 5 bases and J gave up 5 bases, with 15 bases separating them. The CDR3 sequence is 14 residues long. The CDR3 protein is CASSPAGVGETQYF. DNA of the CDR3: TGTGCCAGTAGTCCGGCAGGGGTAGGGGAGACCCAGTACTTC.

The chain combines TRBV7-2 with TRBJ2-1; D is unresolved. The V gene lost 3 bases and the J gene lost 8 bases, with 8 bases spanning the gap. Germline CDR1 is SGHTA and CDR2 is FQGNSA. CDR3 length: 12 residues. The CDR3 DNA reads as TGTGCCAGCAGCTTTAGCCGTCATGAGCAGTTCTTC. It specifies CASSFSRHEQFF.

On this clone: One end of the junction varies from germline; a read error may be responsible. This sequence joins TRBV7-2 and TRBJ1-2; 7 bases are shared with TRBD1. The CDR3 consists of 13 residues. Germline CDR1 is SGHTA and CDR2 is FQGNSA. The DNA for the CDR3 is TGTGCCAGCAGCTCCCAACATGGGCGGGACAGTTTATTC. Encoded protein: CASSSQHGRDSLF.

CDR3 in DNA: TGTGCCAGCAGCCAAGAAAGGGGAATTCCTAATGAAAAACTGTTTTTT. Translating gives CASSQERGIPNEKLFF. V usage is TRBV3-1 (or the pseudogene TRBV3-2) and J usage is TRBJ1-4; D might be TRBD1 (5 bases). Per the germline V gene, CDR1 is LGHDT and CDR2 is YNNKEL (reference sequence). The CDR3 is 16 amino acids. Deletions cut 0 bases from V and 3 bases from J, with 11 bases between.

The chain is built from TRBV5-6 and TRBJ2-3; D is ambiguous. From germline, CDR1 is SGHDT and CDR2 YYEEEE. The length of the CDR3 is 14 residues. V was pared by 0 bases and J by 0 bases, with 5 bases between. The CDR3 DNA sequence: TGTGCCAGCAGCTTGGCCCAAAGCACAGATACGCAGTATTTT. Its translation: CASSLAQSTDTQYF.

As DNA, the CDR3 is TGCGCCAGCAGCCAAGACGAGAATTCACCCCTCCACTTT. Residues: CASSQDENSPLHF. The rearrangement uses TRBV4-3 and TRBJ1-6, with D uncertain. CDR1 and CDR2 (germline): LGHNA, YSLEER. V shed 0 bases and J shed 7 bases, with 4 bases lying between them. The CDR3 is 13 residues long.

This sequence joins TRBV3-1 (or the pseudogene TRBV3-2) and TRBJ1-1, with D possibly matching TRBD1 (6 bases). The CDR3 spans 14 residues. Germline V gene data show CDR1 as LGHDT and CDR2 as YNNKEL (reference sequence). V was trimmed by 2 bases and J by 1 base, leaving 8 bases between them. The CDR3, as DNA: TGTGCCAGCAGCCAACAACAGGGGAACACTGAAGCTTTCTTT. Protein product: CASSQQQGNTEAFF.

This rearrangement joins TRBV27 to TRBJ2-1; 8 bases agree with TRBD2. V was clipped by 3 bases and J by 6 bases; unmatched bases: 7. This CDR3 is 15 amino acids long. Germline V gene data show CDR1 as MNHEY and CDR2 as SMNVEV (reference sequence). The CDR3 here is CASSFRGGKRNEQFF. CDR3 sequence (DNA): TGTGCCAGCAGTTTCCGGGGGGGGAAACGCAATGAGCAGTTCTTC.

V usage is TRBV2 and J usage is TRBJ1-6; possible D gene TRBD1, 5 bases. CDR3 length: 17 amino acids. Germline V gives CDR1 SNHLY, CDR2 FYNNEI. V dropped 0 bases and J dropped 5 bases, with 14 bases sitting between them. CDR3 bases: TGTGCCAGCAGTGAAGCGCTTGTTGGGGCCGATAATTCACCCCTCCACTTT. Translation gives CASSEALVGADNSPLHF.

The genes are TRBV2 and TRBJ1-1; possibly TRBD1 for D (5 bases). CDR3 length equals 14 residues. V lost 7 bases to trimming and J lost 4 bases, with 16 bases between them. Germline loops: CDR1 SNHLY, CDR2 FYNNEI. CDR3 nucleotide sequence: TGTGCCAGCATACGGGGACTGGAAAGCACTGAAGCTTTCTTT. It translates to CASIRGLESTEAFF.

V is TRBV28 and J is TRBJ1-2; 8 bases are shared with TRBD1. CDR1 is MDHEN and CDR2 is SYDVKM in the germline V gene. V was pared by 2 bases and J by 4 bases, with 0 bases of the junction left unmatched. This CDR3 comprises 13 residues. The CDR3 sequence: CASSLQGAYGYTF. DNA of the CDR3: TGTGCCAGCAGTTTACAGGGGGCCTATGGCTACACCTTC.

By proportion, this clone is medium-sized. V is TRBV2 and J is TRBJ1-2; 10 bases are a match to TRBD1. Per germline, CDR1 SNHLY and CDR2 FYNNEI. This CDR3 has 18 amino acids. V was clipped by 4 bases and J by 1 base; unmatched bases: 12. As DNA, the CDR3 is TGTGCCAGCAGTGGTCCTGGACAGGGGGAAGGACTTAACTATGGCTACACCTTC. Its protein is CASSGPGQGEGLNYGYTF.

The CDR3 loop is CASSLAWSGVKNIQYF. The CDR3 coding sequence is TGTGCCAGCAGCTTAGCGTGGTCGGGAGTGAAAAACATTCAGTACTTC. The rearrangement joins TRBV7-2 to TRBJ2-4; TRBD2 is a possible D gene (6 bases). The V and J ends lost 0 bases and 4 bases respectively, with 13 bases between them. Looked up from germline, CDR1 is SGHTA and CDR2 is FQGNSA. This CDR3 is 16 amino acids long.

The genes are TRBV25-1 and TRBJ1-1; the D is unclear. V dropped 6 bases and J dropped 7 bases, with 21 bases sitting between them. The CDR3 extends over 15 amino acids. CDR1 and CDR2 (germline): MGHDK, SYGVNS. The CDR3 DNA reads TGTGCCAGCAGCCCTTTTAACAGTGGACTTCTTGAAGCTTTCTTT. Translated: CASSPFNSGLLEAFF.